This T cell receptor (beta chain) was captured in a study of T cell responses to AZD1222 COVID-19 vaccine (dated by TCRdb to about 2021). Study-wide context: TCR sequencing was performed for some 250 trial participants, of whom 207 were given two doses of AZD1222 and approximately 25 were given two doses of MenACWY control vaccine. Trial participants were enrolled into age subgroups of 18-55, 56-69 and 70-plus years, which contained approximately 150, 28 and 58 TCR-sequenced participants, respectively. General conclusions and limits of the study: Conclusions about previously exposed vaccinees are limited because only 5 or 6 AZD1222 recipients were SARS-CoV-2 seropositive at baseline. CD4 TCRs associated with the vaccine covered the entire spike protein, and the dominant responses were in regions 160-218 and 743-854. Most participants were white British and females outnumbered males, and the authors suggested that clonal diversity may have been underestimated. In the small 56-69-year group, the increase in depth fell short of significance, most likely because of low power. No day 14 peak-response samples were available, so repertoires were characterized only after the peak T cell response. A significant rise in spike-specific TCR breadth and depth was observed after two AZD1222 doses relative to day 0 and relative to MenACWY recipients. Epitopes outside the regions mutated in the B.1.351 and B.1.1.7 variants were reportedly recognized by nearly half of the unique spike-specific TCRs.

The CDR3 regions of human TCRbeta chains were subjected to immunosequencing. The study's own analysis went as follows. Repertoire TCRs were matched against a reference library of SARS-CoV-2-specific TCRs generated with the MIRA antigen-specificity platform. Breadth was defined as the fraction of unique TCRs that were SARS-CoV-2-associated. Depth was defined as the fraction of total T cells that were SARS-CoV-2-associated. Using the MIRA data, each spike-specific TCR was assigned both to the spike region to which the TCR was reactive and to a CD4 or CD8 class. Log10-transformed breadth and depth values were compared by one-way ANOVA with Sidak's multiple comparisons tests. TCRdb stores this immuneACCESS table with in-frame sequences only. Part of the clones is absent; in the studies checked, under half of the shortfall reflects unresolved V genes, and no reason is known for the rest. V and J calls and clone size are those listed in that table; D and trimming were worked out from the DNA. For this sample the table gives tens of thousands of clones, of which nearly 90% were detected only once. The ten largest clones take up 9.3% of the sample.

Explained via the paper, the time point label denotes: about 28 days (+/-7) after the second vaccine dose. AZD1222 recipients given second doses at about 4 weeks or at about 12 weeks were pooled, since spike-specific TCR depth and breadth were not found to differ between the two schedules. Vaccinee samples came from UK trials COV001 and COV002, including a single-blind randomized controlled phase 2/3 trial of AZD1222 (ChAdOx1 nCoV-19) in healthy adults. For TCRbeta chain sequencing, PBMC samples from trial participants were taken at day 0 and at day 28 after the second dose. As to this clone: There is no known antigen for this receptor. Per-base quality was not reported, and no clone a single base away is much larger than it.

V loses 4 bases of germline sequence and J loses 5 bases, and the interval between the two ends is 17 bases. The germline V gene provides CDR1 KGHSH and CDR2 LQKENI. Spanning cysteine to phenylalanine, the CDR3 consists of 15 amino acids. Of all the DNA, just the CDR3 is kept, 45 bases in frame from base 1. The receptor chain draws on TRBV18 and TRBJ2-5; TRBD1 is possibly the D segment (5 matching bases). The sequencing used peripheral blood, collected 28 days after the second AZD1222 dose. This TCR was sampled from an adult who received the AZD1222 COVID-19 vaccine. The sequenced DNA is TGTGCCAGCTCACGGAGCCTGCAGGGTTGGGAGACCCAGTACTTC. Its product reads: CASSRSLQGWETQYF.